This TCR beta chain is drawn from a study of PD-1 blockade in classical Hodgkin lymphoma. Study-level results: Whoever responded completely had baseline diversity much like that seen in newly diagnosed patients.

Data came from immunoSEQ multiplex PCR; TCRdb stores just in-frame clones and leaves some out. The table records roughly 41,000 clones, 70% to 90% of them present only once. Comment on this clone: Its antigen is still unknown.

Each patient relapsed following autologous stem cell transplantation, and prior brentuximab vedotin exposure differed. CDR1 and CDR2 from the germline V gene are MGHDK and SYGVNS. V lost 9 bases, J lost 6 bases, and 10 bases stayed unmatched. The CDR3 runs to 14 residues. The rearrangement links TRBV25-1 to TRBJ2-1; 8 nucleotides agree with TRBD2. Specimen: peripheral blood mononuclear cells (PBMCs), collected before the second cycle of nivolumab. This receptor was obtained from a human donor with classical Hodgkin lymphoma. The chain's CDR3 is CASTPGTSLNEQFF. The CDR3 bases are TGTGCCAGTACGCCCGGGACTAGTCTCAATGAGCAGTTCTTC. The full variable domain, its missing parts supplied by reference TRBV25-1 and TRBJ2-1, is EADIYQTPRYLVIGTGKKITLECSQTMGHDKMYWYQQDPGMELHLIHYSYGVNSTEKGDLSSESTVSRIRTEHFPLTLESARPSHTSQYLCASTPGTSLNEQFFGPGTRLTVL.